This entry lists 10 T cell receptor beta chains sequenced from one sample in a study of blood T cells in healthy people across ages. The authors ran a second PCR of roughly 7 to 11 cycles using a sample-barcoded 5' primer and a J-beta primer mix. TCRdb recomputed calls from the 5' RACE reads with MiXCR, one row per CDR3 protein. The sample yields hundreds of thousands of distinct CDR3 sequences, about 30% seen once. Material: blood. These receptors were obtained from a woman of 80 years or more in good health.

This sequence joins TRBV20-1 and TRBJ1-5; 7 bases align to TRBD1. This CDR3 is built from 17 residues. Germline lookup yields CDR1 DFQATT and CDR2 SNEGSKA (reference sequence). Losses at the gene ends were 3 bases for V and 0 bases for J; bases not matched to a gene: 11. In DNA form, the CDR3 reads TGCAGTGCTAGTGGCGTGGGTAGGGGGCTTAGCAATCAGCCCCAGCATTTT. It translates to CSASGVGRGLSNQPQHF.

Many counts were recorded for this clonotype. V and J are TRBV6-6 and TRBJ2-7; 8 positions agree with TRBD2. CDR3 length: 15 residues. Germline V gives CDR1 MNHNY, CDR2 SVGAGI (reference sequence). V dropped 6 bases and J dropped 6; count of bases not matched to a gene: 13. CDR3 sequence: CASRFPRDGGVEQYF. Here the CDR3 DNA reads TGTGCCAGCAGATTCCCCCGGGACGGGGGGGTCGAGCAGTACTTC.

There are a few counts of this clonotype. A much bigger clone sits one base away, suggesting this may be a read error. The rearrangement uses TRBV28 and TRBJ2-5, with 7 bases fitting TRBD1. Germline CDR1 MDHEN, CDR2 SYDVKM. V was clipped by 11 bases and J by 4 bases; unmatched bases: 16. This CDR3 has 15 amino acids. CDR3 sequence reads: CAGTLGRGLGETQYF. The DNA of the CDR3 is TGTGCCGGCACTCTTGGCAGGGGGTTAGGAGAGACCCAGTACTTC.

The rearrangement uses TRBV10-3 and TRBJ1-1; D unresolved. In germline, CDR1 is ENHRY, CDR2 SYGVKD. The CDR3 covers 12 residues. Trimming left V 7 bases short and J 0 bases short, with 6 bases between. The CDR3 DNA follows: TGTGCCATCACCAACTTGAACACTGAAGCTTTCTTT. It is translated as CAITNLNTEAFF.

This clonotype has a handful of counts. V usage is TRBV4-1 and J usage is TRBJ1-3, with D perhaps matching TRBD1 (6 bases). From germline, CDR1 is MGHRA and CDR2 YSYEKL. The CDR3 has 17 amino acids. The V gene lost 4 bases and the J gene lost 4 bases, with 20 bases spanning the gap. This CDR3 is CASSPEGGSGVGNTIYF. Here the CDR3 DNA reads TGCGCCAGCAGCCCAGAGGGGGGATCCGGAGTAGGAAACACCATATATTTT.

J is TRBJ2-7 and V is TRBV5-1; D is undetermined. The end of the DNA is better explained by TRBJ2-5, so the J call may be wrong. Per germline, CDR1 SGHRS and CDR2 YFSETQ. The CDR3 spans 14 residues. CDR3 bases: TGCGCCAGCAGCTTGCGAACGGATCCTGGGACCCAGTACTTC. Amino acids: CASSLRTDPGTQYF.

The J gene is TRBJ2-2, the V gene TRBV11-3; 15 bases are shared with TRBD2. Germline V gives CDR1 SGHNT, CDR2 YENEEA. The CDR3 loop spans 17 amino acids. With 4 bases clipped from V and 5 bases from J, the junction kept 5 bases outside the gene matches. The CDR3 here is CASSSGLAGGGTGELFF. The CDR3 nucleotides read TGTGCCAGCAGCTCGGGACTAGCGGGAGGAGGAACCGGGGAGCTGTTTTTT.

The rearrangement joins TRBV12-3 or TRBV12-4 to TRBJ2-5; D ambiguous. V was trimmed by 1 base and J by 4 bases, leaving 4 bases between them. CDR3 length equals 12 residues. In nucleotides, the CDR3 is TGTGCCAGCAGTTTAGAGTCAGAGACCCAGTACTTC. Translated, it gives CASSLESETQYF.

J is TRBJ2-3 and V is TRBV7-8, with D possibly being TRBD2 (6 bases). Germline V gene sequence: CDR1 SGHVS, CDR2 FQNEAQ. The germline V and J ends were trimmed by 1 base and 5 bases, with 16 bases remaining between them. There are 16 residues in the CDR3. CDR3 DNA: TGTGCCAGCAGCTTAGGGGTCCGGCGGGGTCTAGATACGCAGTATTTT. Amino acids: CASSLGVRRGLDTQYF.

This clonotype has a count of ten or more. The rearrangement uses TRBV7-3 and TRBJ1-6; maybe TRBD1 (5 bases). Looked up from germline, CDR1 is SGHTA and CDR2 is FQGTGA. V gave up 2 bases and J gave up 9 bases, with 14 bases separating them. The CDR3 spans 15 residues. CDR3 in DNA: TGTGCCAGCAGCTTAGGGGGTTTGGGGAGTTCACCCCTCCACTTT. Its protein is CASSLGGLGSSPLHF.